The T cell receptor (beta chain) under discussion was sequenced for a study of vaccination effects on CD4 cells after COVID-19. Study-wide background: Each person got two doses of an mRNA SARS-CoV-2 vaccine, BNT162b2 or mRNA-1273. Findings of the study overall: Convalescent patients were few in the study, and early post-infection timepoints were absent. Late in the post-vaccination period, infection-induced and vaccine-induced clones underwent marked clonal contraction.

With 7 bases clipped from V and 3 bases from J, the junction kept 7 bases outside the gene matches. The CDR3 covers 14 residues. Germline CDR1 is SNHLY and CDR2 is FYNNEI. CD4+ T cells specific for antigen were expanded with viral peptide pools by the ViraFEST assay before sequencing. Having been cultured for approximately ten days, the cells underwent CD4+ T cell isolation. On days 3 and 7, fresh IL-2 medium replaced half the medium. This clone was picked up one time. Its antigen is not identified. Method: immunoSEQ multiplex PCR; TCRdb's copy keeps in-frame clones and lacks some. The sample holds 50,000 to 65,000 clones, over 80% seen once.

This rearrangement joins TRBV2 to TRBJ1-2, with 8 bases identical to TRBD1. The clonotype comes from a human donor who received a COVID-19 vaccine. Sequencing used CD4+ T cells from PBMCs cultured with HCoV-229E spike peptides, obtained before COVID-19 vaccination. The CDR3 region is CASMGDRTHYGYTF. The CDR3 DNA reads as TGTGCCAGCATGGGGGACAGGACCCACTATGGCTACACCTTC.